Listed here are 22 T cell receptor beta chains from one sample, sequenced in a study of identical twins (dated by TCRdb to 2015 to 2016). Receptor amplification or capture employed 5' RACE. Data came from an Illumina HiSeq 2000. The raw public data were reprocessed by TCRdb itself: fastp quality trimming at Q25, MiXCR clonotype calling, in-frame beta chains only. Rows merge per CDR3 protein into single entries with the most common DNA and genes. The sample table shows 1.5 million to 2 million distinct CDR3 sequences, and 32% are seen once. The ten biggest clones cover around 0.25% of the sample. Sequenced material: cord blood. The receptors were gathered from a newborn girl in good health.

The V gene is TRBV9, the J gene TRBJ2-4; D remains unclear. The DNA end is more similar to TRBJ2-7, so the J call may be wrong. The germline gives CDR1 SGDLS, CDR2 YYNGEE. This CDR3 region has 12 residues. The CDR3 spells CASSVVGYEQYF. Here the CDR3 DNA reads TGTGCCAGCAGCGTAGTCGGGTACGAGCAGTACTTC.

The rearrangement joins TRBV20-1 to TRBJ2-7; 10 bases fit TRBD2. After removal of 6 bases from V and 3 bases from J, the junction contained 2 bases not matched to a gene. Per the germline V gene, CDR1 is DFQATT and CDR2 is SNEGSKA (reference sequence). This CDR3 contains 12 residues. The CDR3 DNA follows: TGCAGTGCAACTAGCGGGAACTACGAGCAGTACTTC. Translating gives CSATSGNYEQYF.

This clonotype was recorded at least ten times. The gene calls are TRBV29-1 and TRBJ1-5, with 10 bases matching TRBD1. Germline CDR1 and CDR2: SQVTM and ANQGSEA. J was trimmed by 5 bases and V by 7 bases; bases with no gene match: 2. The CDR3 spans 12 residues. CDR3: CSAGTGDQPQHF. The CDR3 nucleotides read TGCAGCGCCGGGACAGGGGATCAGCCCCAGCATTTT.

The genes are TRBV12-3 or TRBV12-4 and TRBJ2-1; 8 bases map to TRBD1. The CDR3 has 14 amino acids. With 5 bases clipped from V and 10 bases from J, the junction kept 10 bases outside the gene matches. CDR3 in amino acids: CASSDRDRTYEQFF. The CDR3 region has the DNA TGTGCCAGCAGTGATAGGGACAGGACCTACGAGCAGTTCTTC.

The chain is built from TRBV20-1 and TRBJ2-3; 9 nucleotides line up with TRBD1. This CDR3 spans 13 amino acids. Trimming removed 5 bases from V and 0 bases from J; junction bases left unmatched: 0. Germline CDR1 reads DFQATT; CDR2 reads SNEGSKA (reference sequence). The CDR3 sequence: CSADRGSTDTQYF. Here the CDR3 DNA reads TGCAGTGCTGACAGGGGGAGCACAGATACGCAGTATTTT.

The chain employs TRBV18 and TRBJ2-3, with D hard to call. The CDR3 runs to 17 residues. Trimming stripped 4 bases from V and 0 bases from J, with 17 bases between. Looked up from germline, CDR1 is KGHSH and CDR2 is LQKENI. DNA for the CDR3: TGTGCCAGCTCACAAGCGTGGCCAGGCCCTAGCACAGATACGCAGTATTTT. This codes for CASSQAWPGPSTDTQYF.

The V gene is TRBV21-1, the J gene TRBJ2-7; the table's D gene call, TRBD2, was not cross checked with the DNA. TRBV21-1 is a pseudogene segment. The CDR3 spans 13 residues. The DNA for the CDR3 is TGTGCCAGCAGCAAACCTCGGAGGTACGAGCAGTACTTC. It specifies CASSKPRRYEQYF.

This sequence joins TRBV9 and TRBJ2-5; 8 bases map to TRBD2. The CDR3 runs to 15 residues. Per germline, CDR1 SGDLS and CDR2 YYNGEE. V shed 4 bases, J shed 11 bases, and the junction held 16 bases outside the gene matches. Here the CDR3 reads CASSPPAGGFNEQYF. The CDR3 DNA reads TGTGCCAGCAGCCCCCCGGCGGGAGGTTTCAATGAGCAGTACTTC.

This chain uses TRBV4-1 with TRBJ2-7, with 7 bases identical to TRBD2. The CDR3 consists of 15 residues. CDR1 MGHRA and CDR2 YSYEKL come from the germline V gene. J gave up 5 bases and V 0 bases, and 7 bases lay outside the gene matches. The CDR3 is CASSQDRLAGNEQYF. The CDR3 DNA follows: TGCGCCAGCAGCCAAGATAGACTAGCTGGCAACGAGCAGTACTTC.

This sequence joins TRBV6-1 and TRBJ2-3; 8 bases agree with TRBD2. The CDR3 loop spans 15 amino acids. Losses at the gene ends were 0 bases for V and 7 bases for J; bases not matched to a gene: 6. Germline loops: CDR1 MNHNS, CDR2 SASEGT. CDR3 sequence (DNA): TGTGCCAGCAGTGAAGCCGGGACTAGTCCGCATACGCAGTATTTT. It yields the protein CASSEAGTSPHTQYF.

The rearrangement links TRBV11-3 to TRBJ2-1; 9 bases map to TRBD1. Trimming at V came to 4 bases and at J to 4 bases, leaving 11 bases not matched to a gene. The germline V gene encodes CDR1 SGHNT and CDR2 YENEEA. The CDR3 runs 17 residues. Here the CDR3 reads CASSSAAGQGNYNEQFF. The DNA of the CDR3 is TGTGCCAGCAGCTCTGCTGCGGGACAGGGAAATTACAATGAGCAGTTCTTC.

There are a few counts of this clonotype. This sequence joins TRBV21-1 and TRBJ2-7; TRBD1 is taken as the D call from the table, unchecked against the DNA. TRBV21-1 is annotated as a pseudogene. The CDR3 consists of 18 residues. The CDR3 loop reads CASSGPRGERKSSYEQYF. The DNA of the CDR3 is TGTGCCAGCAGTGGACCCAGGGGGGAGCGGAAAAGCTCCTACGAGCAGTACTTC.

The CDR3 region has the DNA TGTGCCATCGGGAGACAGGGGGAGTACAATGAGCAGTACTTC. Its translation: CAIGRQGEYNEQYF. The chain joins TRBV10-3 to TRBJ2-1; 9 bases are a match to TRBD1. The DNA end favors TRBJ2-7, so the J call may be wrong. This CDR3 region has 14 residues. Germline lookup yields CDR1 ENHRY and CDR2 SYGVKD.

As regards this clonotype: A much larger clone lies one base from this, so it may be a read error. The chain joins TRBV29-1 to TRBJ2-2; D call uncertain. The CDR3 is 12 residues long. Germline V gene sequence: CDR1 SQVTM, CDR2 ANQGSEA. V lost 2 bases and J 4 bases, leaving 5 bases between the germline ends. This CDR3 reads CSVEPGTGELFF. CDR3 DNA sequence: TGCAGCGTTGAACCGGGCACCGGGGAGCTGTTTTTT.

The rearrangement joins TRBV29-1 to TRBJ2-1; no firm D call. Trimming cost V 4 bases and J 0 bases, with 10 bases left between them. Germline V lookup: CDR1 SQVTM, CDR2 ANQGSEA. The CDR3 spans 14 residues. The CDR3 coding sequence is TGCAGCGTTGGGGGTCTAAGCTCCTACAATGAGCAGTTCTTC. Encoded protein: CSVGGLSSYNEQFF.

The chain links TRBV12-3 or TRBV12-4 to TRBJ2-2; 10 bases are a match to TRBD1. CDR3 size: 13 residues. V dropped 6 bases and J dropped 6; count of bases not matched to a gene: 1. In DNA, the CDR3 is TGTGCCAGCAGCGACAGGGGGCCCGGGGAGCTGTTTTTT. This gives the protein CASSDRGPGELFF.

This clonotype was counted between two and nine times. The chain joins TRBV7-8 to TRBJ2-6, with D unclear. The germline V gene encodes CDR1 SGHVS and CDR2 FQNEAQ. Trimming pared 6 bases from V and 3 bases from J, leaving 18 bases between. The CDR3 spans 17 residues. The chain's CDR3 is CASRSGFVAIGANVLTF. The CDR3 DNA reads as TGTGCCAGCAGGTCAGGATTTGTGGCCATTGGGGCCAACGTCCTGACTTTC.

This clonotype has only a few counts. This sequence joins TRBV25-1 and TRBJ1-6, with D perhaps TRBD1 (5 bases). Germline V gene lookup returns CDR1 MGHDK and CDR2 SYGVNS. The CDR3 has 14 residues. V was cut by 7 bases and J by 7 bases, with 14 bases left in between. CDR3 coding DNA: TGTGCCAGCAAGGGAGGGGAGGGGAATTCACCCCTCCACTTT. Protein product: CASKGGEGNSPLHF.

The chain combines TRBV29-1 with TRBJ2-5, with D perhaps TRBD1 or TRBD2 (6 bases each). This CDR3 is 13 amino acids long. The V end lost 4 bases, the J end lost 5 bases, and 14 bases lay between the germline ends. Per germline, CDR1 SQVTM and CDR2 ANQGSEA. The CDR3 loop reads CSVGGGLWETQYF. The CDR3 nucleotides are TGCAGCGTTGGAGGGGGGCTCTGGGAGACCCAGTACTTC. Full variable domain (rest looked up from reference TRBV29-1 and TRBJ2-5): SAVISQKPSRDICQRGTSLTIQCQVDSQVTMMFWYRQQPGQSLTLIATANQGSEATYESGFVIDKFPISRPNLTFSTLTVSNMSPEDSSIYLCSVGGGLWETQYFGPGTRLLVL.

This rearrangement joins TRBV5-1 to TRBJ2-7, with D hard to call. With 2 bases removed from V and 6 bases from J, the gap between germline ends came to 12 bases. Germline CDR1 is SGHRS and CDR2 is YFSETQ. The length of the CDR3 is 13 residues. CDR3 sequence: CASSFQPVREQYF. In DNA, the CDR3 is TGCGCCAGCAGCTTCCAGCCCGTACGCGAGCAGTACTTC.

This clonotype was recorded at least ten times. The rearrangement uses TRBV3-1 and TRBJ2-1, with no clear D. CDR3 length: 15 amino acids. Germline V CDR1 and CDR2: LGHDT, YNNKEL (reference sequence). Between the trimmed V and J ends, which lost 0 bases and 0 bases, there was a span of 6 bases. CDR3 residues: CASSQESVSYNEQFF. In DNA form, the CDR3 reads TGTGCCAGCAGCCAAGAGAGCGTCTCCTACAATGAGCAGTTCTTC.

This clonotype appeared a few times. V gene TRBV20-1 combines with J gene TRBJ2-1, with D unclear. Trimming removed 3 bases at V and 8 bases at J, with 20 bases between. This CDR3 spans 15 amino acids. Germline V lookup: CDR1 DFQATT, CDR2 SNEGSKA (reference sequence). Here the CDR3 reads CSASLRLVGFDEQFF. The CDR3 nucleotides read TGCAGTGCTAGCCTGCGGCTAGTGGGCTTCGATGAGCAGTTCTTC.